The 27 T cell receptor beta chains below all came from one sample that was sequenced in a study of T cell responses to AZD1222 COVID-19 vaccine. The method was immunoSEQ multiplex PCR; TCRdb's version includes in-frame clones alone and lacks a portion of them. The table records 150,000 to 200,000 clones, approximately 86% of them present only once. This material consisted of peripheral blood, taken on day 0 of AZD1222 vaccination. All receptors derive from an adult in good health.

Note on this clone: Other DNA sequences in the sample encode the same CDR3. The CDR3 reads CASSSSYEQYF. DNA of the CDR3: TGTGCCAGCAGCTCATCCTACGAGCAGTACTTC. This chain links TRBV28 with TRBJ2-7; unclear D gene. The germline gives CDR1 MDHEN, CDR2 SYDVKM. CDR3 length equals 11 residues. V dropped 6 bases and J dropped 1 base, with 4 bases sitting between them.

The V gene is TRBV5-6, the J gene TRBJ1-2, with 7 positions matching TRBD1. The CDR3 has 13 residues. Germline assignment: CDR1 SGHDT and CDR2 YYEEEE. Trimming removed 8 bases from V and 5 bases from J; junction bases left unmatched: 9. The CDR3 is CASHPDRRYGYTF. CDR3 DNA: TGTGCCAGTCATCCGGACAGGAGGTATGGCTACACCTTC.

A few counts support this clone. The chain couples TRBV18 to TRBJ1-1; 7 nucleotides align to TRBD1. Germline assignment: CDR1 KGHSH and CDR2 LQKENI. The trim removed 4 bases at V and 1 base at J, leaving 6 bases unmatched. This CDR3 contains 15 residues. The CDR3 DNA reads as TGTGCCAGCTCACAATCCGGGACAGCGAACACTGAAGCTTTCTTT. Translated, it gives CASSQSGTANTEAFF.

The chain employs TRBV27 and TRBJ1-2; 10 positions match TRBD1. Germline V gene data show CDR1 as MNHEY and CDR2 as SMNVEV (reference sequence). This CDR3 has 14 residues. With 5 bases clipped from V and 7 bases from J, the junction kept 7 bases outside the gene matches. CDR3 nucleotides: TGTGCCAGCAGTACGGGACAGGGGATCTCTGGCTACACCTTC. Protein: CASSTGQGISGYTF.

This clone turned up a few times. V gene TRBV4-2 combines with J gene TRBJ2-2; 10 bases map to TRBD1. CDR3 length: 16 amino acids. V shed 6 bases, J shed 1 base, and the junction held 5 bases outside the gene matches. Germline lookup yields CDR1 LGHNA and CDR2 YNFKEQ. The CDR3 bases are TGTGCCAGCAGAAAGACAGGGGGCCGGAACACCGGGGAGCTGTTTTTT. Translation gives CASRKTGGRNTGELFF.

The chain combines TRBV29-1 with TRBJ1-5; the D gene is possibly TRBD1 (6 bases). Per the germline V gene, CDR1 is SQVTM and CDR2 is ANQGSEA. The V end was cut by 6 bases, the J end by 3 bases, with 18 bases between. The CDR3 extends over 15 amino acids. In DNA, the CDR3 is TGCAGCGTAAGTGATGGGGGGCGAAACAATCAGCCCCAGCATTTT. Translated, it gives CSVSDGGRNNQPQHF.

In its sample, this clone was seen once. The J gene is TRBJ1-5, the V gene TRBV5-5; maybe TRBD1 (5 bases). The CDR3 is made up of 17 amino acids. V was shortened by 0 bases and J by 6 bases, with 19 bases between the two germline ends. Germline V CDR1 and CDR2: SGHKS, YYEKEE (reference sequence). Written as DNA, the CDR3 is TGTGCCAGCAGCTTGGTATCTGGGGCAGGCATCACTCAGCCCCAGCATTTT. It encodes CASSLVSGAGITQPQHF.

The J gene is TRBJ2-1, the V gene TRBV5-1; unclear D gene. The V and J ends lost 0 bases and 5 bases respectively, with 12 bases between them. The CDR3 consists of 15 residues. Germline lookup yields CDR1 SGHRS and CDR2 YFSETQ. CDR3: CASSLAPGRNNEQFF. In DNA, the CDR3 is TGCGCCAGCAGCTTGGCCCCCGGGCGGAACAATGAGCAGTTCTTC.

The chain couples TRBV21-1 to TRBJ2-2; the table calls TRBD1, which could not be checked here. TRBV21-1 is termed a pseudogene. This CDR3 has 10 residues. For the CDR3, the DNA is TGTGCCAGCACCTTCAGTGGGCTGTTTTTT. Amino acids: CASTFSGLFF.

This chain joins TRBV18 and TRBJ2-7, with a possible D match to TRBD1 (6 bases). Trimming took 3 bases from V and 4 from J, leaving 16 bases between them. This CDR3 is built from 15 residues. Per germline, CDR1 KGHSH and CDR2 LQKENI. CDR3 region: CASSPLDRRLYEQYF. The CDR3 nucleotides are TGTGCCAGCTCACCCTTGGACAGACGACTATACGAGCAGTACTTC.

V and J are TRBV7-2 and TRBJ2-7, with D possibly being TRBD1 (5 bases). Germline V gene data show CDR1 as SGHTA and CDR2 as FQGNSA. This CDR3 contains 12 residues. Trimming shortened V by 5 bases and J by 6 bases, and 11 bases separated the two germline ends. The CDR3 is CASSTYQGEQYF. CDR3 nucleotide sequence: TGTGCCAGCAGCACGTACCAGGGCGAGCAGTACTTC.

This clone is medium-sized within its sample. The chain has TRBV5-1 and TRBJ2-6; D possibly corresponds to TRBD2 (5 bases). The germline gives CDR1 SGHRS, CDR2 YFSETQ. The CDR3 has 15 residues. Deletions cut 4 bases from V and 4 bases from J, with 12 bases between. For the CDR3, the DNA is TGCGCCAGCAGCCAAGGGAGTTACGGGGCCAACGTCCTGACTTTC. The encoded protein is CASSQGSYGANVLTF.

This sequence joins TRBV29-1 and TRBJ1-2, with D perhaps matching TRBD1 (5 bases). Germline V gives CDR1 SQVTM, CDR2 ANQGSEA. The CDR3 totals 13 residues. Deletions cut 1 base from V and 4 bases from J, with 10 bases between. The CDR3 sequence: CSVEVGTAYGYTF. In nucleotides, the CDR3 is TGCAGCGTTGAAGTTGGGACGGCCTATGGCTACACCTTC.

V gene TRBV28 combines with J gene TRBJ1-5; D unresolved. Per germline, CDR1 MDHEN and CDR2 SYDVKM. The CDR3 covers 16 residues. Deletions cut 6 bases from V and 0 bases from J, with 15 bases between. This CDR3 reads CASRPSGYYSNQPQHF. CDR3 nucleotides: TGTGCCAGCAGACCAAGTGGGTATTATAGCAATCAGCCCCAGCATTTT.

The genes are TRBV4-2 and TRBJ2-1; 9 nucleotides match TRBD1. The CDR3 runs 16 residues. The V and J ends lost 0 bases and 5 bases, in that order; junction bases with no gene match: 5. Per germline, CDR1 LGHNA and CDR2 YNFKEQ. The CDR3 spells CASSQDQTGGDNEQFF. The CDR3 DNA is TGTGCCAGCAGCCAAGATCAGACAGGGGGGGACAATGAGCAGTTCTTC.

As regards this clone: Sequence at one end of the junction differs from germline and may be a read error. CDR3 DNA: TGTGCCAGCTGCGGGACCCTAACCCACTTC. Its translation is CASCGTLTHF. V is TRBV28 and J is TRBJ2-4, with D perhaps matching TRBD2 (6 bases). The length of the CDR3 is 10 residues. Germline loops: CDR1 MDHEN, CDR2 SYDVKM.

The chain employs TRBV6-5 and TRBJ2-7; TRBD1 or TRBD2 may be the D gene (5 bases each). Germline CDR1 is MNHEY and CDR2 is SVGAGI. Trimming removed 6 bases at V and 6 bases at J, with 15 bases between. This CDR3 is built from 13 residues. CDR3 protein: CASRVGTTGEQYF. The CDR3 bases are TGTGCCAGCAGGGTGGGGACGACGGGCGAGCAGTACTTC.

The chain links TRBV28 to TRBJ2-2, with D uncertain. With 10 bases removed from V and 1 base from J, the gap between germline ends came to 10 bases. Germline CDR1 MDHEN, CDR2 SYDVKM. The CDR3 runs to 13 residues. The CDR3 sequence: CATQDGNTGELFF. The CDR3 region has the DNA TGTGCCACCCAGGACGGGAACACCGGGGAGCTGTTTTTT.

The genes are TRBV6-5 and TRBJ1-6; a possible D gene is TRBD1 (6 bases). This CDR3 comprises 15 residues. The ends were cut back, 0 bases at V and 10 bases at J, with 13 bases in the middle. Germline-derived CDR1 and CDR2 are MNHEY and SVGAGI. CDR3 in DNA: TGTGCCAGCAGTTACTCGTTTCGGGGGCGCTCACCCCTCCACTTT. Translation gives CASSYSFRGRSPLHF.

The chain joins TRBV6-5 to TRBJ1-1; D possibly corresponds to TRBD1 (6 bases). The CDR3 covers 14 residues. V dropped 6 bases and J dropped 4 bases, with 15 bases sitting between them. Germline-derived CDR1 and CDR2 are MNHEY and SVGAGI. CDR3: CASRLTGMVTEAFF. CDR3 nucleotides: TGTGCCAGCAGACTTACAGGGATGGTCACTGAAGCTTTCTTT.

For the CDR3, the DNA is TGTGCCAGCAGGCGGGGGGTAGTCAATCAGCCCCAGCATTTT. Translated, it gives CASRRGVVNQPQHF. The chain is built from TRBV28 and TRBJ1-5, with D maybe TRBD1 (5 bases). The CDR3 sequence is 14 residues long. Trimming took off 6 bases at V and 3 bases at J, with 12 bases between the two ends. Germline V gene data show CDR1 as MDHEN and CDR2 as SYDVKM.

V usage is TRBV20-1 and J usage is TRBJ2-3; D is ambiguous. Germline assignment: CDR1 DFQATT and CDR2 SNEGSKA (reference sequence). Trimming pared 1 base from V and 4 bases from J, leaving 3 bases between. The CDR3 runs to 11 residues. CDR3 nucleotides: TGCAGTGCTAGAGGTCCAGATACGCAGTATTTT. Its translation: CSARGPDTQYF.

V gene TRBV27 combines with J gene TRBJ1-1, with D hard to call. From germline, CDR1 is MNHEY and CDR2 SMNVEV (reference sequence). Deletions cut 2 bases from V and 5 bases from J, with 9 bases between. CDR3 size: 13 residues. CDR3 sequence (DNA): TGTGCCAGCAGTTTAAACGGGGAGACTGAAGCTTTCTTT. It codes for CASSLNGETEAFF.

This clone was recorded only once. The CDR3: CASRRLRGPTDTQYF. The CDR3 nucleotides read TGTGCCAGCAGACGTCTTAGGGGCCCCACAGATACGCAGTATTTT. This chain links TRBV2 with TRBJ2-3; weak D call: TRBD1 (5 bases). CDR1 SNHLY and CDR2 FYNNEI come from the germline V gene. Deletions cut 6 bases from V and 2 bases from J, with 15 bases between. This CDR3 has 15 amino acids.

The V and J genes are TRBV24-1 and TRBJ2-1, with D perhaps given as TRBD1 or TRBD2 (6 bases each). V gave up 3 bases and J gave up 7 bases, with 12 bases separating them. This CDR3 contains 14 residues. Germline V gene sequence: CDR1 KGHDR, CDR2 SFDVKD. Written as DNA, the CDR3 is TGTGCCACCAGTGATCCGAGGGGGAGGAATGAGCAGTTCTTC. This sequence encodes CATSDPRGRNEQFF.

The rearrangement joins TRBV4-1 to TRBJ1-2; D is unresolved. The CDR3 sequence is 15 residues long. V was cut by 1 base and J by 3 bases, with 12 bases left in between. The V gene's germline CDR1 is MGHRA and CDR2 YSYEKL. CDR3 nucleotides: TGCGCCAGCAGCCAAGGGCGGGAAGTATACTATGGCTACACCTTC. Its translation is CASSQGREVYYGYTF.

V and J are TRBV29-1 and TRBJ2-1; D gene unclear. Trimming cost V 6 bases and J 0 bases, with 9 bases left between them. This CDR3 comprises 13 residues. The germline CDR1 and CDR2 sequences are SQVTM and ANQGSEA. The CDR3 nucleotides are TGCAGCGTCTTGACGAGCTCCTACAATGAGCAGTTCTTC. Encoded protein: CSVLTSSYNEQFF.